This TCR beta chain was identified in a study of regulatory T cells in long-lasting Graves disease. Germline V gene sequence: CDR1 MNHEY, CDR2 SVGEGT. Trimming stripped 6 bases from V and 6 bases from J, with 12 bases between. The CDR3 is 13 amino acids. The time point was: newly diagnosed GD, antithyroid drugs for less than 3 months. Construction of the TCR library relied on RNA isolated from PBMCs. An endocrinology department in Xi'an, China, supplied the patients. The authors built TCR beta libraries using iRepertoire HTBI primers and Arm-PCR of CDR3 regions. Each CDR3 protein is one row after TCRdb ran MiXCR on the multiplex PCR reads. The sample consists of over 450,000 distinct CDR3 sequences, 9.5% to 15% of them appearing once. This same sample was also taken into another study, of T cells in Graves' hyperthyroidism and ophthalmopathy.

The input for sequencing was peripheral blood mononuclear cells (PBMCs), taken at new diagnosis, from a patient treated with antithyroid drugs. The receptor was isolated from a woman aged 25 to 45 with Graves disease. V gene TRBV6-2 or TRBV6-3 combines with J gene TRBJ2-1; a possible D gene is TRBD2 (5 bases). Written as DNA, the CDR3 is TGTGCCAGCAGGCGGGTAGGCAGCAATGAGCAGTTCTTC. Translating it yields CASRRVGSNEQFF.